One TCR beta chain is described in this entry. Its antigen target is currently unknown. TRB amplification used approximately 250 ng of peripheral blood genomic DNA, around 40,000 genome equivalents, per sample. The sample is drawn from a study of T cell clusters in autoimmune cytopenias (dated by TCRdb to 2018 to 2020). Study-level background: Of the 43 healthy donor controls, over 20 were female, and the group had a mean age of around 51 years and a median age of about 63 years. TRB sequencing reached a median depth of approximately 53,000 reads per sample and yielded a median of 2,350 distinct TRB clonotypes per sample. The study aimed to test whether autoimmune cytopenia patients carry a disease-specific immune repertoire signature usable as a blood-based biomarker. For primary cytopenia, the controls were some 25 age-matched healthy donors, and for secondary cytopenia, the controls were approximately 14 age-matched CLL patients. Autoimmune hepatitis repertoires were compared against fewer than 25 age- and sex-matched healthy donors. TRB and IGH repertoires from peripheral blood were sequenced in autoimmune cytopenia patients at active disease and during treatment follow-up, with healthy, CLL and autoimmune hepatitis controls included alongside. Overall study results and their limits: The GLIPH analysis suggested a lack of physiological T cell clusters in primary autoimmune cytopenia patients, since some 46 clusters were exclusive to healthy donors whereas approximately 16 were exclusive to patients. In the comparison of secondary cytopenia with CLL, no cluster-lack signature showed up, apparently because the dominant lymphoma-associated repertoire masked the signature. Compared with active autoimmune hepatitis patients, healthy donors had almost three times as many exclusive TRB clusters, a finding consistent with an autoimmunity-wide signature. The T cell clusters were only ever defined in silico, so experimental validation of their functional role was still needed. TRB repertoire shifts, with less even repertoires observed in secondary cytopenia and CLL, were mostly attributed to lymphoma bias rather than autoimmunity.

To amplify TRB rearrangements, a touch-down multiplex PCR protocol was run with the TRB-A and TRB-B primer pools combined in a single tube. Two consecutive PCR reactions with Phusion HS II polymerase added Illumina adapters and sample indices to the amplicons. Amplicons were gel-purified with the NucleoSpin Gel and PCR Clean-up kit, then quantified by Qubit and quality-checked on an Agilent 2100 Bioanalyzer. Sequencing of the libraries was done on an Illumina MiSeq with 600-cycle, single-indexed, paired-end runs. The paper's data handling went like this. MiXCR version 2.1.12 with the default MiXCR reference library was used to align and assemble TRB reads. A clone was defined by each unique CDR3 nucleotide sequence, and the analysis included only productive sequences supported by at least two reads. To assess repertoire diversity, an R script computed alpha-parameterized diversity profiles (alpha 0 to 5), which included the Shannon (alpha 1) and Simpson (alpha 2) indices. The tcR package was used to compute combinatorial TRB VJ usage, which was then compared between cohorts by principal component analysis with ade4. GLIPH was used to cluster TCRbeta CDR3s in pairs of cohorts matched for age and read depth, and a Wilcoxon test was used to compare cluster frequencies. The reads, reprocessed by TCRdb, yield one row per CDR3 protein sequence and no DNA. The V and J calls were not made by the authors but by TCRdb's processing. The data table for this sample lists 3,500 to 5,000 distinct CDR3 sequences. The ten top clones hold about 11% of the sample.

Per the germline V gene (reference sequence), DFQATT is the CDR1 and SNEGSKA is the CDR2. CDR3 length: 14 amino acids, cysteine to phenylalanine. DNA for this receptor is not on file. These data are also associated with another study on T cell repertoires in aging, cancer and after chemotherapy. Per that second paper: Six donor age groups were covered, ranging from 30 or younger up to 70 or older, and each group contained at least three individuals. TCR repertoires from healthy donor controls were recorded over periods of several months to years and showed clear clonal overlap between repeated samplings. In total, the full dataset held about 9 million TCR reads. Significantly lower blood TCR diversity and higher clonality were observed in untreated patients with hematological or solid cancers than in age-matched healthy donors. In healthy donors, the decline in TCR diversity with age was mainly due to loss of richness, whereas in cancer patients loss of evenness also played a role. In both cancer cohorts, the median generation probability rose over the chemotherapy interval, which suggests that the repertoire was reconstituted through rebound thymic output. The authors noted that the repertoire data do not allow conclusions about immunological memory after chemotherapy. The study profiled peripheral blood TCR beta repertoires from healthy donors and cancer patients to examine immunoaging and T cell reconstitution after chemotherapy. Alongside around 97 healthy donors serving as a reference group, the cohort included over 200 cancer patients, of whom around 91 had hematological cancers and more than 120 had solid cancers. MiXCR versions 2.12 and 3.0.5 were used to process the TRB sequences. Repertoire metrics included Shannon diversity, evenness, clonality (one minus evenness), and alpha-parameterized diversity profiles from alpha 0 to 5. The IGoR algorithm was used to calculate generation probabilities for clones in the paired samples taken before and after chemotherapy.

In this chain, TRBV20-1 is recombined with TRBJ1-2; TCRdb gives TRBD1 as the D gene, but with no DNA this cannot be confirmed. This receptor was obtained from a human donor in good health. The sequenced sample consisted of peripheral blood. CDR3 sequence: CSAKTGQGSYGYTF.